The next 3 T cell receptor beta chains were all read from a single sample in a study of shared clonotypes between healthy human individuals. Assay: immunoSEQ multiplex PCR; the TCRdb copy retains only in-frame clones and omits some. The sample contains approximately 2.3 million clones, 85% to 95% of which appear only once. The sample was naive CD4+ T cells from PBMCs. Subset of the sample: CD45RA+ positively selected. Source of these receptors: a man younger than 35 in good health. Some clones in this sample may be carry-over from other donors' samples.

The chain uses TRBV6-5 and TRBJ1-4; D not resolved. This CDR3 is 14 amino acids long. CDR1 and CDR2 (germline): MNHEY, SVGAGI. V shed 4 bases and J shed 6 bases, with 12 bases lying between them. The CDR3 DNA follows: TGTGCCAGCAGTTCAGTAGGGAACCATGAAAAACTGTTTTTT. Protein sequence: CASSSVGNHEKLFF.

The chain carries TRBV27 and TRBJ1-5, with D uncertain. Germline lookup yields CDR1 MNHEY and CDR2 SMNVEV (reference sequence). Trimming pared 6 bases from V and 2 bases from J, leaving 14 bases between. CDR3 length: 15 residues. The CDR3, as DNA: TGTGCCAGCAGCTCGAAGGGCAGTGGCAATCAGCCCCAGCATTTT. It codes for CASSSKGSGNQPQHF.

The chain joins TRBV5-1 to TRBJ2-7, with a tentative D call TRBD1 (6 bases). CDR3 length equals 15 residues. The germline V and J ends were trimmed by 4 bases and 0 bases, with 14 bases remaining between them. Germline CDR1 SGHRS, CDR2 YFSETQ. CDR3 loop: CASSPKGQLSYEQYF. For the CDR3, the DNA is TGCGCCAGCAGCCCGAAAGGACAGCTCTCCTACGAGCAGTACTTC.